Shown below are 19 T cell receptor beta chains from a single sample sequenced in a study of T cell changes during pregnancy in multiple sclerosis. Sequencing used immunoSEQ multiplex PCR; TCRdb keeps in-frame clones, though not all of them. Of over 10,000 clones listed, just under 95% are singletons. The source material was CD4+ T cells from peripheral blood mononuclear cells, sampled before pregnancy. The receptors were sampled from a female donor with multiple sclerosis, enrolled in a pregnancy study.

V usage is TRBV30 and J usage is TRBJ1-4; tentatively, D is TRBD1 (6 bases). V was trimmed by 3 bases and J by 4 bases, leaving 21 bases between them. Germline loops: CDR1 GTSNPN, CDR2 SVGIG (reference sequence). This CDR3 contains 17 residues. The CDR3 is CAWRPLLQGNVNEKLFF. In nucleotides, the CDR3 is TGTGCCTGGAGACCCCTGCTTCAGGGGAACGTTAATGAAAAACTGTTTTTT.

J is TRBJ1-3 and V is TRBV11-2; no clear D gene. Germline CDR1 and CDR2: SGHAT and FQNNGV. With 5 bases removed from V and 9 bases from J, the gap between germline ends came to 14 bases. The CDR3 is 13 amino acids. As DNA, the CDR3 is TGTGCCAGCAGCCCTAGGCCGTTGATCACCATATATTTT. Its protein product is CASSPRPLITIYF.

This chain connects TRBV11-3 to TRBJ2-2, with 9 bases lining up with TRBD2. The CDR3 covers 16 residues. V shed 1 base, J shed 6 bases, and the junction held 6 bases outside the gene matches. Germline CDR1 reads SGHNT; CDR2 reads YENEEA. The CDR3 nucleotides read TGTGCCAGCAGCTTAGTGCTAGCGGGGTCCGCCGGGGAGCTGTTTTTT. Protein product: CASSLVLAGSAGELFF.

The chain recombines TRBV7-9 with TRBJ1-1; D gene uncertain. The CDR3 is 13 residues long. V was clipped by 1 base and J by 0 bases, with 3 bases between them. CDR1 and CDR2 (germline): SEHNR, FQNEAQ (reference sequence). The CDR3 is CASSLDMNTEAFF. The CDR3 nucleotides are TGTGCCAGCAGCTTAGATATGAACACTGAAGCTTTCTTT.

The chain carries TRBV6-1 and TRBJ2-3; the match to TRBD2 covers 13 bases. The CDR3 runs 18 residues. Looked up from germline, CDR1 is MNHNS and CDR2 is SASEGT. Trimming cost V 4 bases and J 2 bases; bases outside gene matches: 9. In DNA, the CDR3 is TGTGCCAGCAGTGTTCGGACTAGCGGGGGATCTACCACAGATACGCAGTATTTT. Amino acid sequence: CASSVRTSGGSTTDTQYF.

This chain connects TRBV30 to TRBJ2-7; 8 bases line up with TRBD1. The trim removed 3 bases at V and 5 bases at J, leaving 15 bases unmatched. The CDR3 runs 16 residues. Germline CDR1 GTSNPN, CDR2 SVGIG (reference sequence). The CDR3 nucleotides read TGTGCCTGGAGCTACGAGACAGGGGCGAATCTCCACGAGCAGTACTTC. Encoded protein: CAWSYETGANLHEQYF.

The rearrangement uses TRBV13 and TRBJ2-3, with 11 bases identical to TRBD2. Germline V gene sequence: CDR1 PRHDT, CDR2 FYEKMQ (reference sequence). V shed 3 bases and J 1 base; nucleotides not matched to a gene: 12. The CDR3 contains 19 residues. The CDR3 loop reads CASSFIVLAGGQGTDTQYF. CDR3 coding DNA: TGTGCCAGCAGCTTTATTGTTTTAGCGGGGGGGCAGGGCACAGATACGCAGTATTTT.

V gene TRBV4-2 combines with J gene TRBJ2-7; 11 positions match TRBD1. Trimming at V came to 4 bases and at J to 3 bases, leaving 2 bases not matched to a gene. Germline V gene lookup returns CDR1 LGHNA and CDR2 YNFKEQ. The CDR3 totals 14 residues. CDR3 sequence reads: CASSPGQGDYEQYF. The CDR3 nucleotides read TGTGCCAGCAGCCCGGGACAGGGGGACTACGAGCAGTACTTC.

The chain has TRBV5-4 and TRBJ1-2; perhaps TRBD1 as D (5 bases). V was shortened by 3 bases and J by 4 bases, with 19 bases between the two germline ends. Looked up from germline, CDR1 is SGHNT and CDR2 is YYREEE (reference sequence). The CDR3 has 16 amino acids. The DNA for the CDR3 is TGTGCCAGCAGCTCCTCGGGGGGGAGGACTGCCTATGGCTACACCTTC. Protein product: CASSSSGGRTAYGYTF.

The chain uses TRBV5-4 and TRBJ1-3; D is unresolved. CDR1 is SGHNT and CDR2 is YYREEE in the germline V gene (reference sequence). This CDR3 is 15 amino acids long. V was shortened by 0 bases and J by 0 bases, with 7 bases between the two germline ends. In DNA form, the CDR3 reads TGTGCCAGCAGCTTGGCCACCGGCTCTGGAAACACCATATATTTT. Translated, it gives CASSLATGSGNTIYF.

The genes are TRBV6-5 and TRBJ2-7; D ambiguous. CDR1 MNHEY and CDR2 SVGAGI come from the germline V gene. The CDR3 spans 15 residues. The germline V and J ends were trimmed by 6 bases and 1 base, with 16 bases remaining between them. The CDR3 loop is CASRPRGGWSYEQYF. The CDR3 DNA is TGTGCCAGCAGGCCCCGAGGTGGTTGGTCCTACGAGCAGTACTTC.

The CDR3: CASSLDFLGGGPKGDTQYF. In DNA, the CDR3 is TGTGCCAGCAGCTTAGACTTTTTAGGGGGGGGGCCAAAGGGGGATACGCAGTATTTT. This chain joins TRBV5-4 and TRBJ2-3; D is possibly TRBD2 (7 bases). Trimming pared 2 bases from V and 6 bases from J, leaving 28 bases between. The CDR3 spans 19 residues. CDR1 is SGHNT, CDR2 YYREEE, per germline (reference sequence).

This clone was observed once. This specimen includes other DNA sequences encoding the same CDR3. The gene calls are TRBV30 and TRBJ1-5; D gene ambiguous. V dropped 2 bases and J dropped 2 bases, with 7 bases sitting between them. Germline V gene lookup returns CDR1 GTSNPN and CDR2 SVGIG (reference sequence). The CDR3 length is 13 residues. For the CDR3, the DNA is TGTGCCTGGAGTAACCAGGGCAATCAGCCCCAGCATTTT. This codes for CAWSNQGNQPQHF.

The J gene is TRBJ1-2, the V gene TRBV9, with TRBD1 identical over 11 bases. The CDR3 has 16 residues. Germline CDR1 is SGDLS and CDR2 is YYNGEE. V lost 0 bases to trimming and J lost 8 bases; unmatched junction nucleotides: 9. The CDR3 coding sequence is TGTGCCAGCAGCGTAGAACCGGGACAGGGGGGGAGAGGCTACACCTTC. Its translation: CASSVEPGQGGRGYTF.

The rearrangement joins TRBV6-6 to TRBJ1-2; no reliable D call. The length of the CDR3 is 13 residues. Germline V gene lookup returns CDR1 MNHNY and CDR2 SVGAGI (reference sequence). Trimming stripped 4 bases from V and 8 bases from J, with 14 bases between. CDR3 region: CASSLLGDEGYTF. For the CDR3, the DNA is TGTGCCAGCAGTTTGTTAGGAGATGAGGGCTACACCTTC.

The V and J genes are TRBV30 and TRBJ2-7, with a tentative D call TRBD1 (6 bases). Trimming removed 1 base at V and 2 bases at J, with 6 bases between. Germline values: CDR1 GTSNPN, CDR2 SVGIG (reference sequence). This CDR3 spans 12 amino acids. In DNA, the CDR3 is TGTGCCTGGAGTGACAGGGCCTACGAGCAGTACTTC. Translated, it gives CAWSDRAYEQYF.

The rearrangement links TRBV7-9 to TRBJ2-3; the D is unclear. CDR3 length equals 15 residues. The germline gives CDR1 SEHNR, CDR2 FQNEAQ (reference sequence). V was pared by 0 bases and J by 1 base, with 8 bases between. This CDR3 reads CASSLAGSRTDTQYF. Here the CDR3 DNA reads TGTGCCAGCAGCTTAGCCGGTTCTCGCACAGATACGCAGTATTTT. Based on the CDR3 plus reference TRBV7-9 and TRBJ2-3, the full variable domain is DTGVSQNPRHKITKRGQNVTFRCDPISEHNRLYWYRQTLGQGPEFLTYFQNEAQLEKSRLLSDRFSAERPKGSFSTLEIQRTEQGDSAMYLCASSLAGSRTDTQYFGPGTRLTVL.

This clone was detected once. The rearrangement joins TRBV29-1 to TRBJ2-1; D is possibly TRBD2 (5 bases). V dropped 0 bases and J dropped 7 bases, with 19 bases sitting between them. The germline V gene encodes CDR1 SQVTM and CDR2 ANQGSEA. The CDR3 loop spans 16 amino acids. Written as DNA, the CDR3 is TGCAGCGTTGAAGATCGGCCCGGGGTCCCTGGGAATGAGCAGTTCTTC. Translated, it gives CSVEDRPGVPGNEQFF.

The genes are TRBV11-2 and TRBJ2-5; TRBD1 aligns across 9 bases. The germline V gene has CDR1 SGHAT and CDR2 FQNNGV. CDR3 length equals 14 residues. The trim removed 5 bases at V and 1 base at J, leaving 2 bases unmatched. The CDR3: CASSRTGVQETQYF. As DNA, the CDR3 is TGTGCCAGCAGCAGGACAGGGGTCCAAGAGACCCAGTACTTC.